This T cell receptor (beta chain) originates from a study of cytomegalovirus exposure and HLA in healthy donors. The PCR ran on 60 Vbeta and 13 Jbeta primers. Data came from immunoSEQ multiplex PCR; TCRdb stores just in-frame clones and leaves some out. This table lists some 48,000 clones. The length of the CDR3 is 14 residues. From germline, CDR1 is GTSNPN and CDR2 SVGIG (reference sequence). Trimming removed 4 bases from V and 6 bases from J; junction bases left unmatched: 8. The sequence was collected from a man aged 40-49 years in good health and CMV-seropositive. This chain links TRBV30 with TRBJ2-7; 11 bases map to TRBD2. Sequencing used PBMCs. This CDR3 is CAWKNSGGASEQYF. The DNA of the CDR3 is TGTGCCTGGAAAAATAGCGGGGGGGCGAGCGAGCAGTACTTC. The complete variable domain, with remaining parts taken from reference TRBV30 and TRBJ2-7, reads SQTIHQWPATLVQPVGSPLSLECTVEGTSNPNLYWYRQAAGRGLQLLFYSVGIGQISSEVPQNLSASRPQDRQFILSSKKLLLSDSGFYLCAWKNSGGASEQYFGPGTRLTVT.